This is a list of T cell receptor beta chains from one sample in a study of Tregs in tolerant kidney transplant recipients. TCRdb's table, derived via immunoSEQ multiplex PCR, lists solely in-frame clones and lacks some. The table shows 200,000 to 300,000 clones, with about four fifths occurring only once. Sequencing input: CD4+ T cells from blood. These receptors were obtained from a human donor in good health. The CDR3 runs from the conserved cysteine through the conserved F or W. Fields, in order: J gene, D gene, clone size, V gene, CDR3 protein, CDR3 DNA. D genes are given only for firm matches. Size is stated for part of the rows, as once, few or many counts, or as a class when the clone is expanded.

J gene: TRBJ2-1; D gene: .; clone size: .; V gene: TRBV7-9; CDR3 protein: CASSSGAGAYNEQFF; CDR3 DNA: TGTGCCAGCAGCTCGGGAGCAGGGGCCTACAATGAGCAGTTCTTC
J gene: TRBJ1-1; D gene: TRBD1; clone size: .; V gene: TRBV11-2; CDR3 protein: CASSWGQVNTEAFF; CDR3 DNA: TGTGCCAGCAGCTGGGGACAGGTGAACACTGAAGCTTTCTTT
J gene: TRBJ1-3; D gene: .; clone size: .; V gene: TRBV10-1; CDR3 protein: CASSAGPSSGNTIYF; CDR3 DNA: TGCGCCAGCAGTGCGGGGCCTAGCTCTGGAAACACCATATATTTT
J gene: TRBJ2-7; D gene: TRBD1; clone size: once; V gene: TRBV18; CDR3 protein: CASSPGTGVYEQYF; CDR3 DNA: TGTGCCAGCTCACCAGGGACAGGAGTATACGAGCAGTACTTC
J gene: TRBJ1-5; D gene: .; clone size: .; V gene: TRBV12-2; CDR3 protein: CASRFGHRVGNQPQHF; CDR3 DNA: TGTGCAAGTCGCTTTGGGCACAGGGTGGGAAATCAGCCCCAGCATTTT
J gene: TRBJ1-2; D gene: TRBD1; clone size: .; V gene: TRBV6-6; CDR3 protein: CASHLRQGVGYTF; CDR3 DNA: TGTGCCAGCCACCTACGACAGGGGGTCGGCTACACCTTC
J gene: TRBJ1-6; D gene: .; clone size: .; V gene: TRBV5-1; CDR3 protein: CASSLEAGGEYNSPLHF; CDR3 DNA: TGCGCCAGCAGCTTGGAAGCGGGAGGGGAGTATAATTCACCCCTCCACTTT
J gene: TRBJ2-7; D gene: .; clone size: once; V gene: TRBV5-4; CDR3 protein: CASSLGGRSYEQYF; CDR3 DNA: TGTGCCAGCAGCTTAGGGGGGCGGAGCTACGAGCAGTACTTC
J gene: TRBJ1-1; D gene: .; clone size: .; V gene: TRBV5-4; CDR3 protein: CASSPVGGVIGAFF; CDR3 DNA: TGTGCCAGCAGCCCTGTAGGGGGGGTAATAGGAGCTTTCTTT
J gene: TRBJ2-2; D gene: .; clone size: few; V gene: TRBV2; CDR3 protein: CASSEGQGGAGELFF; CDR3 DNA: TGTGCCAGCAGTGAAGGACAGGGAGGGGCCGGGGAGCTGTTTTTT
J gene: TRBJ2-1; D gene: .; clone size: .; V gene: TRBV27; CDR3 protein: CASSERVNEQFF; CDR3 DNA: TGTGCCAGCAGCGAAAGAGTGAATGAGCAGTTCTTC
J gene: TRBJ1-1; D gene: .; clone size: many; V gene: TRBV7-9; CDR3 protein: CASNQVGFTEAFF; CDR3 DNA: TGTGCCAGCAACCAAGTGGGGTTCACTGAAGCTTTCTTT
J gene: TRBJ2-2; D gene: .; clone size: .; V gene: TRBV5-1; CDR3 protein: CASSSGAAPDTGELFF; CDR3 DNA: TGCGCCAGCAGTAGTGGGGCAGCCCCGGACACCGGGGAGCTGTTTTTT
J gene: TRBJ2-2; D gene: .; clone size: .; V gene: TRBV11-2; CDR3 protein: CASIPGGLNTGELFF; CDR3 DNA: TGTGCCAGCATCCCGGGGGGCTTGAACACCGGGGAGCTGTTTTTT
J gene: TRBJ1-2; D gene: .; clone size: .; V gene: TRBV19; CDR3 protein: CASSQRTETMISYRDGYTF; CDR3 DNA: TGTGCCAGTAGCCAAAGGACAGAGACTATGATCTCTTATAGAGATGGCTACACCTTC
J gene: TRBJ2-7; D gene: .; clone size: .; V gene: TRBV6-5; CDR3 protein: CASSWTRSYEQYF; CDR3 DNA: TGTGCCAGCAGTTGGACAAGATCCTACGAGCAGTACTTC
J gene: TRBJ2-7; D gene: .; clone size: .; V gene: TRBV4-1; CDR3 protein: CASSQVSSYEQYF; CDR3 DNA: TGCGCCAGCAGCCAAGTTAGCTCCTACGAGCAGTACTTC
J gene: TRBJ2-5; D gene: TRBD2; clone size: .; V gene: TRBV11-2; CDR3 protein: CASSHPGLAGVGETQYF; CDR3 DNA: TGTGCCAGCAGCCATCCGGGACTAGCGGGGGTAGGGGAGACCCAGTACTTC
J gene: TRBJ1-1; D gene: .; clone size: .; V gene: TRBV5-1; CDR3 protein: CASSFDSNTEAFF; CDR3 DNA: TGCGCCAGCAGCTTCGACAGCAACACTGAAGCTTTCTTT
J gene: TRBJ2-7; D gene: TRBD1; clone size: .; V gene: TRBV7-9; CDR3 protein: CASSGDRALLSYEQYF; CDR3 DNA: TGTGCCAGCAGCGGGGACAGGGCCCTCCTCTCCTACGAGCAGTACTTC
J gene: TRBJ2-5; D gene: .; clone size: .; V gene: TRBV5-1; CDR3 protein: CASSLAPLGGYQETQYF; CDR3 DNA: TGCGCCAGCAGCTTGGCCCCCCTTGGAGGCTACCAAGAGACCCAGTACTTC
J gene: TRBJ2-5; D gene: TRBD2; clone size: .; V gene: TRBV6-1; CDR3 protein: CASSGTSGKETQYF; CDR3 DNA: TGTGCCAGCAGTGGGACTAGCGGGAAAGAGACCCAGTACTTC
J gene: TRBJ2-1; D gene: .; clone size: .; V gene: TRBV18; CDR3 protein: CASSQIGGDEQFF; CDR3 DNA: TGTGCCAGCTCACAGATAGGGGGAGATGAGCAGTTCTTC
J gene: TRBJ1-5; D gene: .; clone size: .; V gene: TRBV18; CDR3 protein: CASSVTFDQPQHF; CDR3 DNA: TGTGCCAGCTCAGTGACGTTCGATCAGCCCCAGCATTTT
J gene: TRBJ2-5; D gene: .; clone size: .; V gene: TRBV12-5; CDR3 protein: CASGGTSPETQYF; CDR3 DNA: TGTGCTAGTGGGGGGACGAGCCCAGAGACCCAGTACTTC
J gene: TRBJ1-2; D gene: TRBD1; clone size: .; V gene: TRBV5-4; CDR3 protein: CASSPQQGNYGYTF; CDR3 DNA: TGTGCCAGCAGCCCTCAACAGGGGAACTATGGCTACACCTTC
J gene: TRBJ1-5; D gene: .; clone size: .; V gene: TRBV19; CDR3 protein: CASSIQYNQPQHF; CDR3 DNA: TGTGCCAGTAGTATACAGTACAATCAGCCCCAGCATTTT
J gene: TRBJ2-7; D gene: .; clone size: .; V gene: TRBV19; CDR3 protein: CASSMASVTYEQYF; CDR3 DNA: TGTGCCAGTAGTATGGCATCCGTGACCTACGAGCAGTACTTC
J gene: TRBJ1-2; D gene: .; clone size: .; V gene: TRBV5-4; CDR3 protein: CASSSGLGPGVGGYTF; CDR3 DNA: TGTGCCAGCAGCTCGGGGTTAGGGCCCGGGGTGGGAGGCTACACCTTC
J gene: TRBJ2-2; D gene: TRBD1; clone size: .; V gene: TRBV10-3; CDR3 protein: CAIRSGTANTGELFF; CDR3 DNA: TGTGCCATCAGATCCGGGACAGCGAACACCGGGGAGCTGTTTTTT
J gene: TRBJ1-1; D gene: .; clone size: .; V gene: TRBV5-6; CDR3 protein: CASSLWAWGETEAFF; CDR3 DNA: TGTGCCAGCAGCTTGTGGGCTTGGGGAGAGACTGAAGCTTTCTTT
J gene: TRBJ2-5; D gene: TRBD1; clone size: .; V gene: TRBV5-1; CDR3 protein: CASSLMPGQGAWETQYF; CDR3 DNA: TGCGCCAGCAGCTTGATGCCGGGACAGGGGGCTTGGGAGACCCAGTACTTC
J gene: TRBJ2-5; D gene: TRBD2; clone size: .; V gene: TRBV5-1; CDR3 protein: CASSLAGGGRQTQYF; CDR3 DNA: TGCGCCAGCAGCTTGGCCGGCGGGGGGCGACAGACCCAGTACTTC
J gene: TRBJ1-6; D gene: TRBD1; clone size: .; V gene: TRBV13; CDR3 protein: CASSPPRDSRSYNSPLHF; CDR3 DNA: TGTGCCAGCAGCCCACCTCGGGACAGCCGATCATACAATTCACCCCTCCACTTT
J gene: TRBJ2-2; D gene: .; clone size: .; V gene: TRBV7-2; CDR3 protein: CASSLERTANTGELFF; CDR3 DNA: TGTGCCAGCAGCTTAGAGCGGACAGCGAACACCGGGGAGCTGTTTTTT
J gene: TRBJ2-2; D gene: TRBD1; clone size: once; V gene: TRBV7-6; CDR3 protein: CASSPRQGHGELFF; CDR3 DNA: TGTGCCAGCAGCCCTAGACAGGGGCACGGGGAGCTGTTTTTT
J gene: TRBJ2-3; D gene: .; clone size: .; V gene: TRBV19; CDR3 protein: CASSWSLQGDTQYF; CDR3 DNA: TGTGCCAGTAGTTGGTCTCTCCAGGGGGATACGCAGTATTTT
J gene: TRBJ2-7; D gene: TRBD1; clone size: once; V gene: TRBV4-2; CDR3 protein: CASSRRPDRGLYEQYF; CDR3 DNA: TGTGCCAGCAGCCGACGACCGGACAGGGGGCTCTACGAGCAGTACTTC
J gene: TRBJ1-1; D gene: TRBD1; clone size: .; V gene: TRBV5-4; CDR3 protein: CASSYPGQGVDEAFF; CDR3 DNA: TGTGCCAGCAGCTATCCGGGACAGGGCGTCGATGAAGCTTTCTTT